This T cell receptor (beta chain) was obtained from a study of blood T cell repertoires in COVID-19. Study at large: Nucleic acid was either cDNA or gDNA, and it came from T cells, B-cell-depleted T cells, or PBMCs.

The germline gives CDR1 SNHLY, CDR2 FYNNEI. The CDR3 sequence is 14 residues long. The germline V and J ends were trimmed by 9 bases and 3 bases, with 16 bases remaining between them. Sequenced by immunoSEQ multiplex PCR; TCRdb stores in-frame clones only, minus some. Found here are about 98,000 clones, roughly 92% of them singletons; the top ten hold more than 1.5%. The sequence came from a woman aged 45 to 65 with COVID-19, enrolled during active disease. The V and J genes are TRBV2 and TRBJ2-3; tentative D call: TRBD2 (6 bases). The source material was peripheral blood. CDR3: CARIPGLGTDTQYF. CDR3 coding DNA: TGTGCCAGGATACCGGGACTCGGGACAGATACGCAGTATTTT.